This TCR beta chain originates from a study of blood T cell repertoires in COVID-19. For the study at large: Some COVID-19 samples were acute and others convalescent; all came from the United States, Italy and Spain.

Libraries were prepared by immunoSEQ multiplex PCR; TCRdb keeps only in-frame clonotypes and omits some of them. The sample lists under 200,000 clones, around four fifths seen once, with roughly a fifth in the top ten. V lost 5 bases to trimming and J lost 3 bases, with 14 bases between them. Germline values: CDR1 SGHNT, CDR2 YYREEE (reference sequence). The CDR3 consists of 14 residues. Sequenced material: peripheral blood. The clonotype originates from a woman aged 70 to 79 who had recovered from COVID-19. The chain recombines TRBV5-4 with TRBJ1-1, with TRBD1 as a possible D gene (6 bases). The CDR3 DNA is TGTGCCAGCAGGTTAGGGGGTAGGGACACTGAAGCTTTCTTT. It encodes CASRLGGRDTEAFF.